The source of this T cell receptor beta chain is a study of molecular identifiers for immune sequencing clone quantification. Whole-study findings and limits: Clones above 20 RNA copies held over 98% of effector molecules, under 1% in naive cells. Highly expanded clone sizes could be underestimated by identical TCR molecules sharing a barcode. Even with about a million naive cells present, spiked Jurkat TCR RNA from one cell was reportedly detectable.

Deletions cut 5 bases from V and 8 bases from J, with 16 bases between. This CDR3 spans 14 amino acids. Germline values: CDR1 SGHTA, CDR2 FQGNSA. Libraries of bulk TCR were made by previously described methods (with listed TCR primers). TCRdb reanalysed the PCR reads using MiXCR and keeps one entry per CDR3 protein. The sample lists about half a million distinct CDR3 sequences; about a fifth were seen once. This clonotype occurred many times. The antigen remains unidentified. The chain employs TRBV7-2 and TRBJ2-1, with D unresolved. What was sequenced was naive CD8+ T cells from blood, with Jurkat cell RNA spiked in. Subset: FACS-sorted CD8+CD4-CCR7+CD45RA+ naive T cells. The clonotype comes from a human donor in good health. Some libraries in this study had Jurkat cell RNA spiked in. The CDR3 here is CASSLLGLTDEQFF. CDR3 sequence (DNA): TGTGCCAGCAGCCTCTTAGGGCTGACGGATGAGCAGTTCTTC.